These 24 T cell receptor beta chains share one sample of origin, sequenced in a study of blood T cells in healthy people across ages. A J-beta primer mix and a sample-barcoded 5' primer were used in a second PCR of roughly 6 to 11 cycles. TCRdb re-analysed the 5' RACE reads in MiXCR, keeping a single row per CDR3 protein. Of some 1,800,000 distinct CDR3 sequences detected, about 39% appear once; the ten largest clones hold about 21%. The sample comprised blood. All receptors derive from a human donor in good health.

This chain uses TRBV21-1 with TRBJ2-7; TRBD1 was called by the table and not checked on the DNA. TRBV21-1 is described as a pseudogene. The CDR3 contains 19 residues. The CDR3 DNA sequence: TGTGCCAGCAGTCGCCCCGACCCCGGGACGGGACGCCAGACCTACGAGCAGTACTTC. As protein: CASSRPDPGTGRQTYEQYF.

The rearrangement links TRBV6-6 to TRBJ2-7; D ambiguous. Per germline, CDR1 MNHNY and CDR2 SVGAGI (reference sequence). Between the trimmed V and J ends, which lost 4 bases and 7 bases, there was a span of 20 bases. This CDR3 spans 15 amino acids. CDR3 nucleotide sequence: TGTGCCAGCAGTTTATCCCTACACCCAACGGGTGAGCAGTACTTC. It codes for CASSLSLHPTGEQYF.

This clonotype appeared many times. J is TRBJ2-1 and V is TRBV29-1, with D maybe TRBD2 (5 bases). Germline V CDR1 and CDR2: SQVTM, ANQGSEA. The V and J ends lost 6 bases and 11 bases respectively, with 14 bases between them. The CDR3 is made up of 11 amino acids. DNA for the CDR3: TGCAGCGTCTCTAGCCGGAATCAGCAGTTCTTC. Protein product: CSVSSRNQQFF.

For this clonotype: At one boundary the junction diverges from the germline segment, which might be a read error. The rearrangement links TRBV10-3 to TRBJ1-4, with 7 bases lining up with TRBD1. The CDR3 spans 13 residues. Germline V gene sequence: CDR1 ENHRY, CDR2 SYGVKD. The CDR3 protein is CATSHTGEEKLFF. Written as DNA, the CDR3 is TGTGCCACCAGTCACACAGGGGAAGAAAAACTGTTTTTT.

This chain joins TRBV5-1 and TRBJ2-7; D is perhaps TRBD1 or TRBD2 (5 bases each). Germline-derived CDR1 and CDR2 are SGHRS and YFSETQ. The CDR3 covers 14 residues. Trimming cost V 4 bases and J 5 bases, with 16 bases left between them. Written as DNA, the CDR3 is TGCGCCAGCAGCCCCCGGGACGTGAGGAACGAGCAGTACTTC. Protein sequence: CASSPRDVRNEQYF.

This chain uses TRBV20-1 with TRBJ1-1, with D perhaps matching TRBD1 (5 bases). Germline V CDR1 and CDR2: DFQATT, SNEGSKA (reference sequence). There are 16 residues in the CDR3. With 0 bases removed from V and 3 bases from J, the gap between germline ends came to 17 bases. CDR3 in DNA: TGCAGTGCTAGAGATCCCCTGGGGGTTTCGCACACTGAAGCTTTCTTT. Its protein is CSARDPLGVSHTEAFF.

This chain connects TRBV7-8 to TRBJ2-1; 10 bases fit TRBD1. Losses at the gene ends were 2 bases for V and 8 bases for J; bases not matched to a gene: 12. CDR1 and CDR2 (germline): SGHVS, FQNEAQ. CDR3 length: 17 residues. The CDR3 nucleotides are TGTGCCAGCAGCTTAAGGCGGGGACAGGGGTACGGAGATGAGCAGTTCTTC. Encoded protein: CASSLRRGQGYGDEQFF.

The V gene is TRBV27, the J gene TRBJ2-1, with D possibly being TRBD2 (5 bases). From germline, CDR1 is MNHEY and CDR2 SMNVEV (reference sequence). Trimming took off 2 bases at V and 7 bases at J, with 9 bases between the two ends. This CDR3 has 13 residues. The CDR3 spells CASSLRTPNEQFF. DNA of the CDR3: TGTGCCAGCAGTTTAAGGACTCCTAATGAGCAGTTCTTC.

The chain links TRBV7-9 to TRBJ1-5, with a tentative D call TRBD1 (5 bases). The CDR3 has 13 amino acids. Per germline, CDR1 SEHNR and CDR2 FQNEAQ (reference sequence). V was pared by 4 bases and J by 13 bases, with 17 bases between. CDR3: CASSSSGASVQHF. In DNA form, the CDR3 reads TGTGCCAGCAGCTCCAGTGGGGCGTCGGTTCAGCATTTT.

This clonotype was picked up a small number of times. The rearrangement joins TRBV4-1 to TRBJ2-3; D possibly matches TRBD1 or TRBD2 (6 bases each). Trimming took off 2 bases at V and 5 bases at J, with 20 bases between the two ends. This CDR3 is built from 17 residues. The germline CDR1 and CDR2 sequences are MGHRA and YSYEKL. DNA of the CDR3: TGCGCCAGCAGCCAAATCCTGAGGGGGGAACGGAGAGATACGCAGTATTTT. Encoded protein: CASSQILRGERRDTQYF.

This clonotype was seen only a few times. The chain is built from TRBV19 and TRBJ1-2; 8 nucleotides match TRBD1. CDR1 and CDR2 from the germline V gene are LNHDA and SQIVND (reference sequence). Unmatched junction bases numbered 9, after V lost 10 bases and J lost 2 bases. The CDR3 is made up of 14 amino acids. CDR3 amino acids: CATKVWTGNYGYTF. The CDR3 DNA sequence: TGTGCCACGAAAGTCTGGACAGGGAACTATGGCTACACCTTC.

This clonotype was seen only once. This chain's CDR3 is CASSHLGLAPEETQYF. The CDR3, as DNA: TGTGCCAGCAGCCACCTCGGACTAGCCCCTGAAGAGACCCAGTACTTC. The chain employs TRBV3-1 and TRBJ2-5; 8 bases are shared with TRBD2. CDR3 size: 16 residues. J was trimmed by 3 bases and V by 3 bases; bases with no gene match: 9. Germline CDR1 and CDR2: LGHDT and YNNKEL (reference sequence).

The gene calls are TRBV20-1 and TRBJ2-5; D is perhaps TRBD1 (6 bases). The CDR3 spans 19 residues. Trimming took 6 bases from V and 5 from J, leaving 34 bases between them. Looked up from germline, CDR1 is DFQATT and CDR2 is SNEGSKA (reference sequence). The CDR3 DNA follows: TGCAGTGCGAACAGCGCCAGGTTCTCGGACAGCCTTTTGGCGGAGACCCAGTACTTC. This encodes CSANSARFSDSLLAETQYF.

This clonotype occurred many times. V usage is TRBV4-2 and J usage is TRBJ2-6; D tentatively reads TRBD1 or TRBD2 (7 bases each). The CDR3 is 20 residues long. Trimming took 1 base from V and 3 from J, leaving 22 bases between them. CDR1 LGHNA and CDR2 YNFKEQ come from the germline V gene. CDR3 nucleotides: TGTGCCAGCAGCCAAGGGCCTGGGAGGGGGCGAATTATTGGGGCCAACGTCCTGACTTTC. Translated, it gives CASSQGPGRGRIIGANVLTF.

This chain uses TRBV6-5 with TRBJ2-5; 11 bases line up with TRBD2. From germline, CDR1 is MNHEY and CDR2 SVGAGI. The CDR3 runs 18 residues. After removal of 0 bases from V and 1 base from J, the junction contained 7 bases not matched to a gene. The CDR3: CASSYSNLAGGRQETQYF. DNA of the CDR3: TGTGCCAGCAGTTACTCGAACCTAGCGGGGGGCCGCCAAGAGACCCAGTACTTC.

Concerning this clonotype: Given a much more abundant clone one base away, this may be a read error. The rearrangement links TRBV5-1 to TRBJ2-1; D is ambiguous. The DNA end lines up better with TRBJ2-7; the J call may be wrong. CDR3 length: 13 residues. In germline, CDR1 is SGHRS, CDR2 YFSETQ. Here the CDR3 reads CASSLEGYNEQYF. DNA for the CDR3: TGCGCCAGCAGCTTAGAAGGCTACAATGAGCAGTACTTC.

The CDR3 region is CASSSWTVTNTGELFF. The CDR3 DNA is TGTGCCAGCAGCTCGTGGACGGTTACGAACACCGGGGAGCTGTTTTTT. The J gene is TRBJ2-2, the V gene TRBV11-2; D is ambiguous. CDR1 SGHAT and CDR2 FQNNGV come from the germline V gene. Trimming took 4 bases from V and 0 from J, leaving 12 bases between them. The CDR3 is 16 residues long.

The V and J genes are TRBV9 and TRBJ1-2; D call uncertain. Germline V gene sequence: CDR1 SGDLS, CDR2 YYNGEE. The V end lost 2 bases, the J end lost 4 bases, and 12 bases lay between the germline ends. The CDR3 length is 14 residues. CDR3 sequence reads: CASSVDAELYGYTF. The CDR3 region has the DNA TGTGCCAGCAGCGTGGATGCAGAACTCTATGGCTACACCTTC.

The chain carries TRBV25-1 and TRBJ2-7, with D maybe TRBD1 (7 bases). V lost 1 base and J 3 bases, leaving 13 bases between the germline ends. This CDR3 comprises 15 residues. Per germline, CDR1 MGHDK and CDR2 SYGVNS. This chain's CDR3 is CASSESGRGDYEQYF. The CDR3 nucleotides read TGTGCCAGCAGTGAATCGGGCAGGGGGGACTACGAGCAGTACTTC.

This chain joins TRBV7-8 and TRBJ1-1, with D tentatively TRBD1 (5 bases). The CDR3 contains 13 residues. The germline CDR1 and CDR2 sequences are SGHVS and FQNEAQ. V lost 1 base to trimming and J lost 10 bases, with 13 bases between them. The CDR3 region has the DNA TGTGCCAGCAGCTTAGGAGGGGACGGTGGAGCTTTCTTT. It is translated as CASSLGGDGGAFF.

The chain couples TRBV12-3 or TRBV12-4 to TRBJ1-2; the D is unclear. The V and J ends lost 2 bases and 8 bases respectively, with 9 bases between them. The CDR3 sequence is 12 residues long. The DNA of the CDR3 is TGTGCCAGCAGTTTAAATCCCCAGGGCTACACCTTC. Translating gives CASSLNPQGYTF.

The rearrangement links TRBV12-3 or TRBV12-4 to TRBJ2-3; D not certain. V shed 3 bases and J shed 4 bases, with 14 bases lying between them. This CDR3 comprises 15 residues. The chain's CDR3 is CASSLYSVGSDTQYF. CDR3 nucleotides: TGTGCCAGCAGTTTGTACAGCGTGGGATCAGATACGCAGTATTTT.

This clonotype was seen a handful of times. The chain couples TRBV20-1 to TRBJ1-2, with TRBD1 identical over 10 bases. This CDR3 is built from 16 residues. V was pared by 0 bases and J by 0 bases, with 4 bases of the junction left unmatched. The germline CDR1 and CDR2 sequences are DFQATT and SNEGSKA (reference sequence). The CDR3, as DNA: TGCAGTGCTAGAGATGGGACAGGGGCTACTAACTATGGCTACACCTTC. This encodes CSARDGTGATNYGYTF.

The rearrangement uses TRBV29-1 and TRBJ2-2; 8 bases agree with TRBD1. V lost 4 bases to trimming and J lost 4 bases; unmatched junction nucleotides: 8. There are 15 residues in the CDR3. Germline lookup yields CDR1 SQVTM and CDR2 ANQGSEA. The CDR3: CSVGVIQGVTGELFF. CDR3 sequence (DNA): TGCAGCGTTGGAGTTATACAGGGGGTCACCGGGGAGCTGTTTTTT.